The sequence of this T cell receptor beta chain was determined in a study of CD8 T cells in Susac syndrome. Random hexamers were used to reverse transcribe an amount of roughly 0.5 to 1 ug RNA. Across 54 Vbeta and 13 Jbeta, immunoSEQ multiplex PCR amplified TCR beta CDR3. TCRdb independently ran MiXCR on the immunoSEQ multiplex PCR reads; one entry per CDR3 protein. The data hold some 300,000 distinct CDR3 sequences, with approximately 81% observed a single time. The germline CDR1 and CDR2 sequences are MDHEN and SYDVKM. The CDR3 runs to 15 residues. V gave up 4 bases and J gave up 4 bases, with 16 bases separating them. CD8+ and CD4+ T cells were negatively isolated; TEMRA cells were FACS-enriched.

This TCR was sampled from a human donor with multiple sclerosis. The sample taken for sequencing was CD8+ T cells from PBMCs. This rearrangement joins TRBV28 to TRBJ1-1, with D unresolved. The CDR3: CASSSRPGWTTEAFF. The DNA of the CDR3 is TGTGCCAGCAGTTCGCGGCCCGGGTGGACCACTGAAGCTTTCTTT.